What follows describes a single T cell receptor beta chain. Germline-derived CDR1 and CDR2 are MNHGY and SAAAGT. Trimming pared 3 bases from V and 2 bases from J, leaving 11 bases between. The CDR3 length is 14 residues. This sample is drawn from a study of radiotherapy plus CTLA-4 blockade in lung cancer. TCRdb's table, derived via immunoSEQ multiplex PCR, lists solely in-frame clones and lacks some. The sample contains about 49,000 clones, roughly 84% of which appear only once. This specimen was peripheral blood, taken from a patient treated with radiotherapy plus ipilimumab. This chain links TRBV6-8 with TRBJ2-7; D might be TRBD1 (6 bases). This sequence originates from a human donor with non-small cell lung cancer whose response to radiotherapy plus ipilimumab could not be evaluated. The CDR3 sequence is CASSYPGVPYEQYF. The CDR3 DNA follows: TGTGCCAGCAGTTATCCAGGGGTACCCTACGAGCAGTACTTC.